The 26 T cell receptor beta chains below all came from one sample that was sequenced in a study of cytomegalovirus exposure and HLA in healthy donors. PCR involved 60 Vbeta and 13 Jbeta primers. Profiling relied on immunoSEQ multiplex PCR, and the TCRdb table lists in-frame clones only, not all of them. In the table there are 150,000 to 200,000 clones, approximately 72% of which are singletons. The sample taken for sequencing was PBMCs. These receptors originate from a man between 40 and 49 years old in good health and CMV-seropositive.

This chain connects TRBV5-6 to TRBJ1-1, with D tentatively TRBD1 (6 bases). The CDR3 has 14 residues. Per the germline V gene, CDR1 is SGHDT and CDR2 is YYEEEE. Trimming left V 4 bases short and J 5 bases short, with 15 bases between. For the CDR3, the DNA is TGTGCCAGCAGCCCCTATTTTACAGGGACTGAAGCTTTCTTT. Protein product: CASSPYFTGTEAFF.

A word on this clone: The same CDR3 arises from other DNA sequences in this sample as well. This chain links TRBV7-9 with TRBJ1-1; tentatively, D is TRBD1 (6 bases). Germline loops: CDR1 SEHNR, CDR2 FQNEAQ (reference sequence). The CDR3 totals 14 residues. The V gene lost 5 bases and the J gene lost 1 base, with 11 bases spanning the gap. The CDR3 here is CASSPGHRNTEAFF. The CDR3 DNA reads as TGTGCCAGCAGCCCGGGACACAGGAACACTGAAGCTTTCTTT.

The genes are TRBV27 and TRBJ2-7, with D possibly TRBD1 on 6 matching bases. Trimming removed 6 bases from V and 2 bases from J, with 11 bases in between. CDR3 length equals 13 residues. Looked up from germline, CDR1 is MNHEY and CDR2 is SMNVEV (reference sequence). CDR3 loop: CASRRTAPYEQYF. CDR3 nucleotide sequence: TGTGCCAGCAGAAGGACAGCCCCCTACGAGCAGTACTTC.

J is TRBJ2-2 and V is TRBV19; the match to TRBD1 covers 8 bases. This CDR3 has 15 residues. V lost 4 bases, J lost 7 bases, and 8 bases stayed unmatched. Germline loops: CDR1 LNHDA, CDR2 SQIVND (reference sequence). The CDR3 bases are TGTGCCAGTAGTACTACGACAGGGGTCGGCGGGGAGCTGTTTTTT. Protein: CASSTTTGVGGELFF.

This clone occurred once. The chain combines TRBV7-2 with TRBJ2-7, with D perhaps TRBD2 (6 bases). V was clipped by 2 bases and J by 7 bases, with 27 bases between them. The CDR3 is 18 amino acids. Germline CDR1 SGHTA, CDR2 FQGNSA. CDR3 region: CASSLFGSNGPTGREQYF. CDR3 coding DNA: TGTGCCAGCAGCTTATTCGGGAGCAACGGGCCTACGGGTCGGGAGCAGTACTTC. The full variable domain, rest sourced from reference TRBV7-2 and TRBJ2-7, is GAGVSQSPSNKVTEKGKDVELRCDPISGHTALYWYRQSLGQGLEFLIYFQGNSAPDKSGLPSDRFSAERTGGSVSTLTIQRTQQEDSAVYLCASSLFGSNGPTGREQYFGPGTRLTVT.

V is TRBV5-1 and J is TRBJ2-7; TRBD2 might be the D (5 bases). This CDR3 has 15 amino acids. In germline, CDR1 is SGHRS, CDR2 YFSETQ. Trimming removed 3 bases at V and 2 bases at J, with 15 bases between. This chain's CDR3 is CASSSDWTLPYEQYF. The CDR3 DNA reads TGCGCCAGCAGCTCCGACTGGACTCTTCCCTACGAGCAGTACTTC.

CDR3 sequence: CAISEETQGSGNTIYF. In nucleotides, the CDR3 is TGTGCCATCAGTGAGGAAACCCAGGGCTCTGGAAACACCATATATTTT. The chain carries TRBV10-3 and TRBJ1-3, with a tentative D call TRBD1 (5 bases). Trimming removed 2 bases from V and 0 bases from J, with 11 bases in between. The CDR3 runs to 16 residues. The germline V gene encodes CDR1 ENHRY and CDR2 SYGVKD.

This clone was seen once. The chain employs TRBV9 and TRBJ1-1; TRBD1 aligns across 11 bases. This CDR3 is built from 15 residues. V shed 0 bases, J shed 4 bases, and the junction held 2 bases outside the gene matches. Germline CDR1 SGDLS, CDR2 YYNGEE. Here the CDR3 reads CASSVGGQGATEAFF. As DNA, the CDR3 is TGTGCCAGCAGCGTAGGAGGACAGGGGGCCACTGAAGCTTTCTTT.

The chain employs TRBV2 and TRBJ1-2, with D maybe TRBD1 (5 bases). The CDR3 runs 16 residues. The germline V and J ends were trimmed by 6 bases and 3 bases, with 20 bases remaining between them. Germline CDR1 is SNHLY and CDR2 is FYNNEI. The CDR3 loop reads CASSPSGLSGDYGYTF. The CDR3 DNA sequence: TGTGCCAGCAGCCCCTCCGGACTCTCGGGGGACTATGGCTACACCTTC.

This clone was picked up a small number of times. The chain couples TRBV25-1 to TRBJ2-1, with 9 bases identical to TRBD1. Per germline, CDR1 MGHDK and CDR2 SYGVNS. The CDR3 extends over 15 amino acids. J was trimmed by 4 bases and V by 4 bases; bases with no gene match: 5. DNA of the CDR3: TGTGCCAGCAGTGTGACAGGGGGGCCTTACAATGAGCAGTTCTTC. Amino acid sequence: CASSVTGGPYNEQFF.

This clone was seen more than once but under ten times. The chain has TRBV12-5 and TRBJ2-7, with D maybe TRBD1 (6 bases). V was shortened by 3 bases and J by 4 bases, with 10 bases between the two germline ends. The V gene's germline CDR1 is LGHNT and CDR2 FRNRAP. The CDR3 is 13 amino acids. CDR3 in DNA: TGTGCTAGTGGTTTAAACAGGGCTTACGAGCAGTACTTC. This gives the protein CASGLNRAYEQYF.

The chain recombines TRBV5-6 with TRBJ1-1; TRBD1 matches 9 bases. This CDR3 spans 13 amino acids. Per germline, CDR1 SGHDT and CDR2 YYEEEE. Trimming at V came to 4 bases and at J to 7 bases, leaving 5 bases not matched to a gene. CDR3 DNA: TGTGCCAGCAGCGTAACAGGGGGCTGTGAAGCTTTCTTT. Translation: CASSVTGGCEAFF.

Of note for this clone: The sample carries other DNA sequences with the same CDR3. The chain uses TRBV6-5 and TRBJ1-1; D remains unclear. The germline V and J ends were trimmed by 2 bases and 2 bases, with 6 bases remaining between them. The CDR3 length is 13 residues. Germline-derived CDR1 and CDR2 are MNHEY and SVGAGI. CDR3: CASSYRGNTEAFF. The CDR3 DNA is TGTGCCAGCAGTTACCGCGGAAACACTGAAGCTTTCTTT.

This rearrangement joins TRBV19 to TRBJ1-2; possible D gene TRBD1, 5 bases. Germline values: CDR1 LNHDA, CDR2 SQIVND (reference sequence). The ends were cut back, 4 bases at V and 2 bases at J, with 14 bases in the middle. The CDR3 totals 15 residues. The DNA for the CDR3 is TGTGCCAGTAGTAGGTCCGGGACTTTAAACTATGGCTACACCTTC. Its translation: CASSRSGTLNYGYTF.

The chain combines TRBV6-5 with TRBJ1-2; D call uncertain. The length of the CDR3 is 13 residues. Germline V gene lookup returns CDR1 MNHEY and CDR2 SVGAGI. Trimming left V 0 bases short and J 6 bases short, with 8 bases between. The chain's CDR3 is CASSYSWQDGYTF. In DNA form, the CDR3 reads TGTGCCAGCAGTTACTCCTGGCAGGATGGCTACACCTTC.

Notes on this clone: A junction boundary mismatches the germline segment, possibly from a read error. V and J are TRBV7-2 and TRBJ1-2; D gene uncertain. Per the germline V gene, CDR1 is SGHTA and CDR2 is FQGNSA. The CDR3 totals 14 residues. The CDR3 region has the DNA TGTGCCAGCAGCCCACCGCGAGCGGGCTATGGCTATACCTTC. Encoded protein: CASSPPRAGYGYTF.

The genes are TRBV7-9 and TRBJ2-7; a possible D gene is TRBD1 (5 bases). From germline, CDR1 is SEHNR and CDR2 FQNEAQ (reference sequence). This CDR3 has 14 residues. The CDR3 DNA follows: TGTGCGGCAGTCCAGGGTCAGAGCTCCTACGAGCAGTACTTC. It specifies CAAVQGQSSYEQYF. The full variable domain, completed using reference TRBV7-9 and TRBJ2-7, is DTGVSQNPRHKITKRGQNVTFRCDPISEHNRLYWYRQTLGQGPEFLTYFQNEAQLEKSRLLSDRFSAERPKGSFSTLEIQRTEQGDSAMYLCAAVQGQSSYEQYFGPGTRLTVT.

On this clone: The same CDR3 is also encoded by other DNA sequences in this sample. This chain uses TRBV20-1 with TRBJ1-1; the match to TRBD1 covers 8 bases. With 3 bases clipped from V and 7 bases from J, the junction kept 1 base outside the gene matches. The CDR3 extends over 11 amino acids. The germline gives CDR1 DFQATT, CDR2 SNEGSKA (reference sequence). In DNA, the CDR3 is TGCAGTGCTAGGGGGACAGGTGAAGCTTTCTTT. Its translation: CSARGTGEAFF.

J is TRBJ2-2 and V is TRBV2, with D unresolved. Trimming removed 8 bases at V and 2 bases at J, with 15 bases between. In germline, CDR1 is SNHLY, CDR2 FYNNEI. This CDR3 is 15 amino acids long. The chain's CDR3 is CASLFGRTNTGELFF. DNA for the CDR3: TGTGCCAGCCTTTTTGGGCGCACCAACACCGGGGAGCTGTTTTTT.

This clone was recorded only once. The chain uses TRBV13 and TRBJ1-5; 8 nucleotides align to TRBD1. With V trimmed by 4 bases and J by 2 bases, 1 base remained unmatched. The germline V gene has CDR1 PRHDT and CDR2 FYEKMQ (reference sequence). This CDR3 region has 14 residues. The CDR3: CASSSGQGNQPQHF. The DNA of the CDR3 is TGTGCCAGCAGCTCGGGACAGGGCAATCAGCCCCAGCATTTT.

The chain carries TRBV5-6 and TRBJ2-5; maybe TRBD1 (6 bases). V lost 4 bases and J 7 bases, leaving 14 bases between the germline ends. The CDR3 is 13 residues long. CDR1 SGHDT and CDR2 YYEEEE come from the germline V gene. In DNA, the CDR3 is TGTGCCAGCAGCGGGGGCAACGGCGGGACCCAGTACTTC. The encoded protein is CASSGGNGGTQYF.

The V call is TRBV29-1, the J call TRBJ2-7; 8 nucleotides line up with TRBD1. The V gene's germline CDR1 is SQVTM and CDR2 ANQGSEA. The CDR3 covers 15 residues. V trimming: 4 bases; J trimming: 3 bases; junction bases outside the gene matches: 11. The CDR3: CSVAPIGQGGYEQYF. DNA for the CDR3: TGCAGCGTTGCCCCAATCGGACAGGGTGGCTACGAGCAGTACTTC.

This chain joins TRBV5-1 and TRBJ2-1; TRBD1 is a possible D gene (7 bases). Per the germline V gene, CDR1 is SGHRS and CDR2 is YFSETQ. This CDR3 contains 16 residues. V gave up 4 bases and J gave up 8 bases, with 22 bases separating them. DNA for the CDR3: TGCGCCAGCAGCCCAGACAGGGCAATAGCGGTAGATGAGCAGTTCTTC. Its protein product is CASSPDRAIAVDEQFF.

The chain uses TRBV5-4 and TRBJ1-1; 8 bases match TRBD1. From germline, CDR1 is SGHNT and CDR2 YYREEE (reference sequence). The CDR3 contains 13 residues. V lost 7 bases, J lost 3 bases, and 5 bases stayed unmatched. CDR3 region: CASRGQDYTEAFF. CDR3 DNA: TGTGCCAGCCGGGGACAGGATTACACTGAAGCTTTCTTT.

The rearrangement uses TRBV7-9 and TRBJ2-7, with a tentative D call TRBD1 (6 bases). CDR3 length: 16 amino acids. CDR1 is SEHNR and CDR2 is FQNEAQ in the germline V gene (reference sequence). V was cut by 6 bases and J by 0 bases, with 18 bases left in between. DNA of the CDR3: TGTGCCAGCAGTTTTTACGGGACATCCGACTCCTACGAGCAGTACTTC. It codes for CASSFYGTSDSYEQYF. The entire variable domain, with the rest obtained from reference TRBV7-9 and TRBJ2-7, is as follows: DTGVSQNPRHKITKRGQNVTFRCDPISEHNRLYWYRQTLGQGPEFLTYFQNEAQLEKSRLLSDRFSAERPKGSFSTLEIQRTEQGDSAMYLCASSFYGTSDSYEQYFGPGTRLTVT.

V gene TRBV25-1 combines with J gene TRBJ2-2, with a possible D match to TRBD2 (6 bases). Trimming removed 1 base from V and 6 bases from J, with 12 bases in between. This CDR3 has 15 residues. The germline CDR1 and CDR2 sequences are MGHDK and SYGVNS. CDR3 DNA sequence: TGTGCCAGCAGTGAATTCGGGCGGGGCCCCGGGGAGCTGTTTTTT. As protein: CASSEFGRGPGELFF.